One and the same sample provided the 16 T cell receptor beta chains below, sequenced in a study of blood T cell repertoires in COVID-19. Sequencing used immunoSEQ multiplex PCR; TCRdb keeps in-frame clones, though not all of them. This sample has about 320,000 clones; around 80% occur once, and the top ten carry approximately 1.3%. The sequencing input was peripheral blood. All receptors come from a woman between 50 and 59 years old with acute or convalescent COVID-19.

This CDR3 reads CASSPTQQGSTEAFF. The CDR3 bases are TGTGCCAGCAGTCCAACCCAACAGGGAAGTACTGAAGCTTTCTTT. The chain carries TRBV28 and TRBJ1-1; tentatively, D is TRBD1 (6 bases). The CDR3 runs to 15 residues. The germline V gene encodes CDR1 MDHEN and CDR2 SYDVKM. V was cut by 5 bases and J by 5 bases, with 18 bases left in between.

CDR3 nucleotide sequence: TGTGCCAGCCAAGGGGGACCTCCTAACTATGGCTACACCTTC. This translates into CASQGGPPNYGYTF. The chain employs TRBV19 and TRBJ1-2; a possible D gene is TRBD1 (6 bases). The CDR3 consists of 14 residues. The germline CDR1 and CDR2 sequences are LNHDA and SQIVND (reference sequence). Trimming shortened V by 9 bases and J by 0 bases, and 14 bases separated the two germline ends.

The J gene is TRBJ2-7, the V gene TRBV6-5, with D hard to call. CDR3 length: 14 amino acids. Germline CDR1 reads MNHEY; CDR2 reads SVGAGI. V lost 2 bases to trimming and J lost 2 bases, with 10 bases between them. The CDR3 DNA is TGTGCCAGCAGTTACAATCCTACCACCTACGAGCAGTACTTC. Protein: CASSYNPTTYEQYF.

The V and J genes are TRBV30 and TRBJ1-1; weak D call: TRBD1 (5 bases). This CDR3 comprises 14 residues. Germline loops: CDR1 GTSNPN, CDR2 SVGIG (reference sequence). The V gene lost 3 bases and the J gene lost 5 bases, with 16 bases spanning the gap. Written as DNA, the CDR3 is TGTGCCTGGAGCCCTGGAGGGCAGGGAACTGAAGCTTTCTTT. Translating gives CAWSPGGQGTEAFF.

J is TRBJ2-1 and V is TRBV19, with D hard to call. Trimming shortened V by 3 bases and J by 1 base, and 7 bases separated the two germline ends. The CDR3 runs to 14 residues. CDR1 and CDR2 (germline): LNHDA, SQIVND (reference sequence). CDR3 sequence reads: CASSMAGSYNEQFF. The CDR3 DNA is TGTGCCAGTAGTATGGCAGGATCCTACAATGAGCAGTTCTTC.

V is TRBV5-1 and J is TRBJ1-3; D perhaps matches TRBD1 (6 bases). CDR3 length equals 15 residues. Germline assignment: CDR1 SGHRS and CDR2 YFSETQ. V was trimmed by 4 bases and J by 3 bases, leaving 14 bases between them. The CDR3 here is CASSASGTSGNTIYF. The CDR3 DNA sequence: TGCGCCAGCAGCGCGTCCGGGACAAGTGGAAACACCATATATTTT.

The genes are TRBV2 and TRBJ2-5; 11 bases are shared with TRBD2. J lost 5 bases, V lost 5 bases, and 7 bases had no gene match. The length of the CDR3 is 15 residues. Looked up from germline, CDR1 is SNHLY and CDR2 is FYNNEI. The CDR3: CASSSTSGGEETQYF. Here the CDR3 DNA reads TGTGCCAGCAGTTCTACTAGCGGGGGTGAGGAGACCCAGTACTTC.

CDR3 protein: CASRRGFGNTIYF. The CDR3 DNA is TGTGCCAGCCGGAGGGGCTTCGGAAACACCATATATTTT. The chain joins TRBV7-2 to TRBJ1-3, with TRBD1 as a possible D gene (5 bases). CDR3 length: 13 residues. Germline CDR1 reads SGHTA; CDR2 reads FQGNSA. V gave up 8 bases and J gave up 4 bases, with 12 bases separating them. The full variable domain, with the rest looked up from reference TRBV7-2 and TRBJ1-3, is GAGVSQSPSNKVTEKGKDVELRCDPISGHTALYWYRQSLGQGLEFLIYFQGNSAPDKSGLPSDRFSAERTGGSVSTLTIQRTQQEDSAVYLCASRRGFGNTIYFGEGSWLTVV.

This clone was observed once. The chain is built from TRBV2 and TRBJ2-1, with a weak D call TRBD1 (5 bases). The CDR3 is 16 amino acids. V was shortened by 3 bases and J by 0 bases, with 12 bases between the two germline ends. The germline gives CDR1 SNHLY, CDR2 FYNNEI. The DNA for the CDR3 is TGTGCCAGCAGTGATAGGGGCCGGATCTCCTACAATGAGCAGTTCTTC. It translates to CASSDRGRISYNEQFF.

This clone has only a few counts. The rearrangement links TRBV27 to TRBJ1-1; D gene ambiguous. In germline, CDR1 is MNHEY, CDR2 SMNVEV (reference sequence). This CDR3 comprises 14 residues. The V end was cut by 6 bases, the J end by 1 base, with 12 bases between. The DNA of the CDR3 is TGTGCCAGCAGCTCCACAGAGCCGAACACTGAAGCTTTCTTT. This translates into CASSSTEPNTEAFF.

In DNA, the CDR3 is TGCAGCGTCGGTGGGGACAGGGGAGAGTATTTT. Translated, it gives CSVGGDRGEYF. This sequence joins TRBV29-1 and TRBJ2-3, with 10 bases identical to TRBD1. This CDR3 region has 11 residues. Looked up from germline, CDR1 is SQVTM and CDR2 is ANQGSEA. Trimming took 6 bases from V and 13 from J; bases not matched to a gene: 7.

The chain is built from TRBV12-3 or TRBV12-4 and TRBJ1-1; 7 positions agree with TRBD1. The CDR3 has 12 residues. V trimming: 6 bases; J trimming: 10 bases; junction bases outside the gene matches: 8. CDR3 loop: CASSLQGPGAFF. The CDR3 DNA follows: TGTGCCAGCAGCTTACAGGGGCCGGGAGCTTTCTTT.

V and J are TRBV19 and TRBJ1-2; TRBD1 agrees at 7 bases. V was clipped by 4 bases and J by 2 bases; unmatched bases: 4. CDR3 length equals 14 residues. The germline V gene has CDR1 LNHDA and CDR2 SQIVND (reference sequence). DNA for the CDR3: TGTGCCAGTAGTAGACAGGGAATAAACTATGGCTACACCTTC. This gives the protein CASSRQGINYGYTF.

The chain couples TRBV5-1 to TRBJ2-1; a weak D match, TRBD2 (6 bases). The CDR3 spans 15 residues. Germline V gene sequence: CDR1 SGHRS, CDR2 YFSETQ. The V end lost 2 bases, the J end lost 7 bases, and 16 bases lay between the germline ends. The CDR3 bases are TGCGCCAGCAGCTTAGGGACTCTTGACCCTAATGAGCAGTTCTTC. The encoded protein is CASSLGTLDPNEQFF.

The rearrangement joins TRBV6-5 to TRBJ2-1, with a weak D call TRBD2 (7 bases). Trimming stripped 10 bases from V and 4 bases from J, with 17 bases between. The CDR3 contains 14 residues. Germline V gives CDR1 MNHEY, CDR2 SVGAGI. The CDR3 loop reads CAIAPAGAYNEQFF. The CDR3 DNA sequence: TGTGCCATTGCCCCCGCGGGGGCATACAATGAGCAGTTCTTC.

The chain combines TRBV30 with TRBJ2-5; 7 bases map to TRBD2. V lost 7 bases, J lost 5 bases, and 7 bases stayed unmatched. CDR1 and CDR2 (germline): GTSNPN, SVGIG (reference sequence). The CDR3 contains 12 residues. The DNA for the CDR3 is TGTGCCTCAAAAGCGGGGTTGGAGACCCAGTACTTC. Encoded protein: CASKAGLETQYF.